The 18 T cell receptor beta chains presented below share a single source sample, sequenced in a study of cytomegalovirus exposure and HLA in healthy donors. PCR amplification relied on 60 Vbeta primers (plus 13 Jbeta primers). TCRdb keeps only in-frame clones here, not all; method: immunoSEQ multiplex PCR. Among roughly 180,000 clones listed, roughly 80% were seen once. The sequenced sample was PBMCs. All receptors derive from a young man in good health and CMV-seronegative.

The rearrangement links TRBV19 to TRBJ1-1; no clear D gene. V shed 8 bases and J shed 11 bases, with 21 bases lying between them. The V gene's germline CDR1 is LNHDA and CDR2 SQIVND (reference sequence). The CDR3 length is 13 residues. CDR3 sequence reads: CASQTSGNSVAFF. Written as DNA, the CDR3 is TGTGCCAGTCAAACGTCGGGAAATAGCGTGGCTTTCTTT.

The chain combines TRBV5-1 with TRBJ2-3; 8 bases map to TRBD1. Germline CDR1 reads SGHRS; CDR2 reads YFSETQ. V lost 4 bases and J lost 2; bases outside the gene matches: 9. This CDR3 spans 16 amino acids. Here the CDR3 reads CASSIGQGAPTDTQYF. As DNA, the CDR3 is TGCGCCAGCAGCATCGGACAGGGTGCCCCCACAGATACGCAGTATTTT.

Only one count was recorded for this clone. This sequence joins TRBV7-2 and TRBJ2-2; TRBD2 matches at 9 bases. The CDR3 runs 17 residues. The junction had 5 bases not matched to a gene; V was cut back by 3 bases and J by 0 bases. The germline gives CDR1 SGHTA, CDR2 FQGNSA. In DNA, the CDR3 is TGTGCCAGCAGCTTGCGGGGGGGGACAGCGAACACCGGGGAGCTGTTTTTT. This codes for CASSLRGGTANTGELFF. Full variable domain (rest looked up from reference TRBV7-2 and TRBJ2-2): GAGVSQSPSNKVTEKGKDVELRCDPISGHTALYWYRQSLGQGLEFLIYFQGNSAPDKSGLPSDRFSAERTGGSVSTLTIQRTQQEDSAVYLCASSLRGGTANTGELFFGEGSRLTVL.

The V gene is TRBV10-2, the J gene TRBJ2-7; no firm D call. This CDR3 is built from 11 residues. Looked up from germline, CDR1 is WSHSY and CDR2 is SAAADI. Trimming pared 8 bases from V and 9 bases from J, leaving 14 bases between. The CDR3 sequence: CASRLGSGQYF. CDR3 coding DNA: TGCGCCAGCCGTCTCGGGTCGGGGCAGTACTTC.

The chain joins TRBV13 to TRBJ1-5, with 7 bases that match TRBD1. Germline values: CDR1 PRHDT, CDR2 FYEKMQ (reference sequence). The CDR3 has 13 residues. With 5 bases clipped from V and 5 bases from J, the junction kept 3 bases outside the gene matches. The CDR3, as DNA: TGTGCCAGCAGCCAGACAGGGCATCAGCCCCAGCATTTT. Translation: CASSQTGHQPQHF. The full variable domain, its missing parts supplied by reference TRBV13 and TRBJ1-5, is AAGVIQSPRHLIKEKRETATLKCYPIPRHDTVYWYQQGPGQDPQFLISFYEKMQSDKGSIPDRFSAQQFSDYHSELNMSSLELGDSALYFCASSQTGHQPQHFGDGTRLSIL.

The rearrangement joins TRBV15 to TRBJ1-6; TRBD1 might be the D (5 bases). Germline V gene sequence: CDR1 LNHNV, CDR2 YYDKDF (reference sequence). Between the trimmed V and J ends, which lost 0 bases and 9 bases, there was a span of 12 bases. The CDR3 totals 15 residues. The CDR3 sequence: CATSRDLAGISPLHF. CDR3 sequence (DNA): TGTGCCACCAGCAGAGATCTGGCAGGGATTTCACCCCTCCACTTT.

This clone was seen once. The rearrangement links TRBV4-3 to TRBJ1-2; 10 bases fit TRBD1. The CDR3 length is 15 residues. Per the germline V gene, CDR1 is LGHNA and CDR2 is YSLEER. Unmatched junction bases numbered 4, after V lost 0 bases and J lost 6 bases. CDR3 protein: CASSQDPGTGDGYTF. DNA of the CDR3: TGCGCCAGCAGCCAAGACCCCGGGACAGGGGATGGCTACACCTTC.

This clone was found a few times. The chain couples TRBV19 to TRBJ2-7, with D possibly TRBD1 on 6 matching bases. V lost 7 bases to trimming and J lost 6 bases, with 10 bases between them. The germline gives CDR1 LNHDA, CDR2 SQIVND (reference sequence). The CDR3 is made up of 11 amino acids. In nucleotides, the CDR3 is TGTGCCAGTAAACAGGGTGGCGAGCAGTACTTC. Amino acid sequence: CASKQGGEQYF.

This rearrangement joins TRBV28 to TRBJ2-3; D is perhaps TRBD2 (5 bases). Germline CDR1 reads MDHEN; CDR2 reads SYDVKM. Trimming took 6 bases from V and 2 from J, leaving 12 bases between them. The CDR3 sequence is 14 residues long. The CDR3 loop is CASRATINTDTQYF. The CDR3 DNA follows: TGTGCCAGCAGGGCGACTATCAACACAGATACGCAGTATTTT.

This chain joins TRBV13 and TRBJ2-3; 11 bases align to TRBD2. The CDR3 runs 18 residues. Losses at the gene ends were 5 bases for V and 1 base for J; bases not matched to a gene: 11. In germline, CDR1 is PRHDT, CDR2 FYEKMQ (reference sequence). The DNA for the CDR3 is TGTGCCAGCAGCCTCTCCCTTCTAGCGGGGGGACGCACAGATACGCAGTATTTT. This gives the protein CASSLSLLAGGRTDTQYF.

V and J are TRBV7-9 and TRBJ2-2; 10 bases align to TRBD2. Germline V lookup: CDR1 SEHNR, CDR2 FQNEAQ (reference sequence). Trimming at V came to 3 bases and at J to 6 bases, leaving 10 bases not matched to a gene. This CDR3 is 17 amino acids long. The CDR3 region has the DNA TGTGCCAGCAGCTTTACCCTAGCGGGGGATGTCTCCGGGGAGCTGTTTTTT. This translates into CASSFTLAGDVSGELFF.

The V gene is TRBV13, the J gene TRBJ2-3; 7 nucleotides match TRBD1. V was clipped by 0 bases and J by 2 bases; unmatched bases: 8. The germline gives CDR1 PRHDT, CDR2 FYEKMQ (reference sequence). This CDR3 spans 17 amino acids. This chain's CDR3 is CASSLGAARGPTDTQYF. The CDR3 nucleotides are TGTGCCAGCAGCTTAGGGGCCGCTAGGGGGCCCACAGATACGCAGTATTTT.

The genes are TRBV30 and TRBJ2-5, with 7 bases lining up with TRBD1. J lost 5 bases, V lost 2 bases, and 11 bases had no gene match. The germline V gene encodes CDR1 GTSNPN and CDR2 SVGIG (reference sequence). The CDR3 is made up of 15 amino acids. CDR3 sequence: CAWSSGAGGRETQYF. The CDR3 DNA follows: TGTGCCTGGAGTTCAGGGGCAGGGGGTCGCGAGACCCAGTACTTC.

The J gene is TRBJ1-1, the V gene TRBV21-1; the listed D gene, TRBD1, was not tested against the DNA. TRBV21-1 is a listed pseudogene. This CDR3 has 16 amino acids. The CDR3 nucleotides are TGTGCCAGCAGCGCATTTTCCGGGACAGGGAACACTGAAGCTTTCTTT. Translated: CASSAFSGTGNTEAFF.

The chain employs TRBV7-9 and TRBJ1-1; D possibly corresponds to TRBD1 (5 bases). The CDR3 length is 15 residues. In germline, CDR1 is SEHNR, CDR2 FQNEAQ (reference sequence). V was pared by 1 base and J by 4 bases, with 13 bases between. CDR3 coding DNA: TGTGCCAGCAGCTTAGGACAGAGAGGAGTCACTGAAGCTTTCTTT. It specifies CASSLGQRGVTEAFF.

This chain joins TRBV6-5 and TRBJ2-5, with TRBD2 matching over 10 bases. The CDR3 contains 15 residues. V shed 5 bases, J shed 2 bases, and the junction held 5 bases outside the gene matches. Germline CDR1 and CDR2: MNHEY and SVGAGI. The CDR3 nucleotides read TGTGCCAGCAGTAAAGGACTAGCGGCTCAAGAGACCCAGTACTTC. Encoded protein: CASSKGLAAQETQYF.

This chain uses TRBV6-5 with TRBJ1-4, with D unresolved. The CDR3 is made up of 15 amino acids. V lost 4 bases and J 0 bases, leaving 9 bases between the germline ends. The germline gives CDR1 MNHEY, CDR2 SVGAGI. CDR3 amino acids: CASSFGDPTNEKLFF. The CDR3 DNA reads as TGTGCCAGCAGTTTCGGGGATCCAACTAATGAAAAACTGTTTTTT.

V and J are TRBV10-3 and TRBJ2-2; D might be TRBD2 (5 bases). Germline CDR1 reads ENHRY; CDR2 reads SYGVKD. Trimming took off 5 bases at V and 0 bases at J, with 10 bases between the two ends. The CDR3 runs to 15 residues. The CDR3 spells CAISLSGTNTGELFF. In DNA form, the CDR3 reads TGTGCCATCAGTCTCAGCGGCACGAACACCGGGGAGCTGTTTTTT.